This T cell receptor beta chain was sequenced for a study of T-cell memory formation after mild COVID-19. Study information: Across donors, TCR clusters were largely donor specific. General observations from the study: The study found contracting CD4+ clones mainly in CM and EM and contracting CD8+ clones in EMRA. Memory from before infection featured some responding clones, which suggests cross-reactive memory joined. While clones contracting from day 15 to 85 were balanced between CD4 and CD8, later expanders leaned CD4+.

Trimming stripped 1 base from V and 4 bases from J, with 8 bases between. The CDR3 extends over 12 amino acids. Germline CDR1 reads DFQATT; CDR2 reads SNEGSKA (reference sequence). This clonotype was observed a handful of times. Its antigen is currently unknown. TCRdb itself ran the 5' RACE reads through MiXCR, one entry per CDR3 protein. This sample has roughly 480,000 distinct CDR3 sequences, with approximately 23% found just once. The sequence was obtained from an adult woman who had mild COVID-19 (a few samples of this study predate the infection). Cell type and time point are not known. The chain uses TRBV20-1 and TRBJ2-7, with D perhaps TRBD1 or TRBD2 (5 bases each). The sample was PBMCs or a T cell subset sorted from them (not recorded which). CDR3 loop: CSARARGYEQYF. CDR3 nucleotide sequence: TGCAGTGCTAGAGCGAGGGGATACGAGCAGTACTTC.